The clone carrying this T cell receptor beta chain occurred many times. Its antigen is currently unknown. This entry is derived from a study of T cell repertoires in cytomegalovirus infection. From germline, CDR1 is MNHEY and CDR2 SMNVEV (reference sequence). The V and J ends lost 6 bases and 5 bases respectively, with 11 bases between them. The CDR3 consists of 12 residues. TCRdb ran MiXCR on the reads and lists one entry per CDR3 protein. Found here are 80,000 or so distinct CDR3 sequences, 20% to 30% of them singletons; the top ten hold 50%. The V and J genes are TRBV27 and TRBJ2-7, with D uncertain. The material sequenced was CD8+ T cells from cultured PBMCs, taken from culture after CMV antigen stimulation. The clonotype comes from a human donor in good health (CMV status not recorded). Some clones in this sample may be carry-over from other donors' samples. The CDR3: CASRDGVDEQYF. Here the CDR3 DNA reads TGTGCCAGCAGGGACGGTGTAGACGAGCAGTACTTC.